One and the same sample provided the 8 T cell receptor beta chains below, sequenced in a study of blood T cell repertoires in COVID-19. Generated by immunoSEQ multiplex PCR, the TCRdb table keeps only in-frame clones and is missing some. The sample has about 220,000 clones, 83% seen once. Material: PBMCs or T cells enriched from blood (not recorded which). The receptor set was obtained from a woman aged 45-59 years who had been exposed to COVID-19.

V and J are TRBV14 and TRBJ1-1; 8 nucleotides line up with TRBD1. V was clipped by 2 bases and J by 11 bases; unmatched bases: 4. CDR3 length: 12 amino acids. CDR1 is SGHDN and CDR2 is FVKESK in the germline V gene. CDR3 in DNA: TGTGCCAGCAGCCAAAGACAGGGGTGGGCTTTCTTT. Residues: CASSQRQGWAFF.

The table lists this clone with a few counts. The chain recombines TRBV28 with TRBJ2-7; 8 bases agree with TRBD1. Unmatched junction bases numbered 17, after V lost 6 bases and J lost 7 bases. The CDR3 covers 16 residues. Per germline, CDR1 MDHEN and CDR2 SYDVKM. This CDR3 is CASSNSPGQVSVEQYF. CDR3 in DNA: TGTGCCAGCAGCAACAGCCCGGGACAGGTCTCCGTGGAGCAGTACTTC. Filled out from reference TRBV28 and TRBJ2-7, the complete variable domain reads DVKVTQSSRYLVKRTGEKVFLECVQDMDHENMFWYRQDPGLGLRLIYFSYDVKMKEKGDIPEGYSVSREKKERFSLILESASTNQTSMYLCASSNSPGQVSVEQYFGPGTRLTVT.

In this sample, this clone turned up a few times. V is TRBV6-2 or TRBV6-3 and J is TRBJ2-5, with TRBD2 matching over 10 bases. Per germline, CDR1 MNHEY and CDR2 SVGEGT. The CDR3 sequence is 14 residues long. V shed 6 bases and J 3 bases; nucleotides not matched to a gene: 4. CDR3 region: CASSRGLAKETQYF. CDR3 coding DNA: TGTGCCAGCAGCCGGGGACTAGCGAAAGAGACCCAGTACTTC.

This clone was counted only a few times. The CDR3 reads CASSQDQYNSPLHF. The CDR3, as DNA: TGCGCCAGCAGCCAAGATCAGTATAATTCACCCCTCCACTTT. The rearrangement uses TRBV4-3 and TRBJ1-6; unclear D gene. Per the germline V gene, CDR1 is LGHNA and CDR2 is YSLEER. Trimming cost V 0 bases and J 4 bases, with 4 bases left between them. The CDR3 runs to 14 residues.

V usage is TRBV3-1 (or the pseudogene TRBV3-2) and J usage is TRBJ1-4, with D unclear. This CDR3 has 15 amino acids. The V gene lost 4 bases and the J gene lost 2 bases, with 11 bases spanning the gap. The germline CDR1 and CDR2 sequences are LGHDT and YNNKEL (reference sequence). CDR3 residues: CASSLSTGTNEKLFF. In nucleotides, the CDR3 is TGTGCCAGCAGCCTTTCGACGGGTACTAATGAAAAACTGTTTTTT.

This rearrangement joins TRBV11-3 to TRBJ2-1, with D maybe TRBD1 (6 bases). Germline CDR1 SGHNT, CDR2 YENEEA. The CDR3 has 17 amino acids. V dropped 2 bases and J dropped 6 bases, with 20 bases sitting between them. The CDR3 here is CASSLFWTATSPNEQFF. In DNA form, the CDR3 reads TGTGCCAGCAGCTTATTCTGGACAGCTACCTCCCCCAATGAGCAGTTCTTC.

The rearrangement joins TRBV2 to TRBJ1-6; 8 bases line up with TRBD1. This CDR3 has 14 residues. Germline V lookup: CDR1 SNHLY, CDR2 FYNNEI. V was clipped by 11 bases and J by 7 bases; unmatched bases: 10. The CDR3 protein is CAGGERQGNSPLHF. In DNA form, the CDR3 reads TGTGCCGGAGGGGAACGACAGGGGAATTCACCCCTCCACTTT.

This clone was detected a few times. V is TRBV19 and J is TRBJ2-3, with 7 bases that match TRBD1. Germline CDR1 is LNHDA and CDR2 is SQIVND (reference sequence). Unmatched junction bases numbered 11, after V lost 4 bases and J lost 4 bases. The CDR3 contains 16 residues. Here the CDR3 reads CASSTPLRGRADTQYF. In nucleotides, the CDR3 is TGTGCCAGTAGTACCCCCCTTAGGGGGCGGGCAGATACGCAGTATTTT.